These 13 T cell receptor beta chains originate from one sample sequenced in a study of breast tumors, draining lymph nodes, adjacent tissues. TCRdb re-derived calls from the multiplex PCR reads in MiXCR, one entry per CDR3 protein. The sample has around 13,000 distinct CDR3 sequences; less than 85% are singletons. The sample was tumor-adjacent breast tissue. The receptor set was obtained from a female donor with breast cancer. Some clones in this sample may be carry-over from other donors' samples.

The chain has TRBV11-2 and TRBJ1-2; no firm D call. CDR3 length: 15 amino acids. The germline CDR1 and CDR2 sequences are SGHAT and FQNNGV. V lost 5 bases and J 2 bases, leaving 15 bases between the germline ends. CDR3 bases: TGTGCCAGCAGCCAACGACCGACGGCGAACTATGGCTACACCTTC. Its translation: CASSQRPTANYGYTF.

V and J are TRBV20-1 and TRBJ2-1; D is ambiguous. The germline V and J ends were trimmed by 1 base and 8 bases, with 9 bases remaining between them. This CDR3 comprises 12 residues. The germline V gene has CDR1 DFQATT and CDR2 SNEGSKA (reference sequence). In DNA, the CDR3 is TGCAGTGCTAGAGTGCAGTGGCATGAGCAGTTCTTC. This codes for CSARVQWHEQFF.

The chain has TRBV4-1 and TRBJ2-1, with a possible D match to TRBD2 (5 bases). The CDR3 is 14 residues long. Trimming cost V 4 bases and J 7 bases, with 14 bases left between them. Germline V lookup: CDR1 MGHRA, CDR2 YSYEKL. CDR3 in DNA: TGCGCCAGCAGCCCGGGATCCCTGGGGAATGAGCAGTTCTTC. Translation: CASSPGSLGNEQFF.

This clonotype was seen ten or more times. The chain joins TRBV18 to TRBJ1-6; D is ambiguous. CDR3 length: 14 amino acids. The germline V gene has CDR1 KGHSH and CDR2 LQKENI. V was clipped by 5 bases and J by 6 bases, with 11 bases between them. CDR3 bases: TGTGCCAGCTCAACCGATAATAGTAATTCACCCCTCCACTTT. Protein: CASSTDNSNSPLHF.

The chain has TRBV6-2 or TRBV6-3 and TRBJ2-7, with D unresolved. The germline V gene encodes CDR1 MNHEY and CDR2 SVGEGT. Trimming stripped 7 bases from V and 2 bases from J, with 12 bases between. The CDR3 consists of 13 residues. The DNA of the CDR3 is TGTGCCAGCACCGGCACGGTAGCCTACGAGCAGTACTTC. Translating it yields CASTGTVAYEQYF.

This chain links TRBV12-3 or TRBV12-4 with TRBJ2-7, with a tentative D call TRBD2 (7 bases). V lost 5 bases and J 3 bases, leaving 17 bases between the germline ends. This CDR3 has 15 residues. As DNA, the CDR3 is TGTGCCAGCAGTCCCCAGGGGCGGGAGAGCTACGAGCAGTACTTC. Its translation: CASSPQGRESYEQYF.

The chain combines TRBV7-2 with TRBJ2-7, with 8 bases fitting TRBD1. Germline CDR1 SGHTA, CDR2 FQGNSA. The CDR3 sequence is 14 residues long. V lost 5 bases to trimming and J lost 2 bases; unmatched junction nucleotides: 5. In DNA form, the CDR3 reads TGTGCCAGCAGCCTTGTGACAGGGGCCTACGAGCAGTACTTC. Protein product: CASSLVTGAYEQYF. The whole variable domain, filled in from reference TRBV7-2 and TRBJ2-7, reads GAGVSQSPSNKVTEKGKDVELRCDPISGHTALYWYRQSLGQGLEFLIYFQGNSAPDKSGLPSDRFSAERTGGSVSTLTIQRTQQEDSAVYLCASSLVTGAYEQYFGPGTRLTVT.

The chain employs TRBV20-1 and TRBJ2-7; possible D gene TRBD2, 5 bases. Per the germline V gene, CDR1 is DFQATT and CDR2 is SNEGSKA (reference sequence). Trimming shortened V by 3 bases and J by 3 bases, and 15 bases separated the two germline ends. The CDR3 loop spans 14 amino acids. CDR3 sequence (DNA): TGCAGTGCTAGTGGACGAGGGTGGAACTACGAGCAGTACTTC. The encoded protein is CSASGRGWNYEQYF.

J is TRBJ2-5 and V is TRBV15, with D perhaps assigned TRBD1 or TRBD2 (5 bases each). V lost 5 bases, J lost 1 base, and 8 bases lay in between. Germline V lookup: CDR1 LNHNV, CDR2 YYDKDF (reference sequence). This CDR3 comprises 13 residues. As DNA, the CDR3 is TGTGCCACCAGCCGGGGCGTCCAAGAGACCCAGTACTTC. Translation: CATSRGVQETQYF. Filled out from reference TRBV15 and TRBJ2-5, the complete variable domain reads DAMVIQNPRYQVTQFGKPVTLSCSQTLNHNVMYWYQQKSSQAPKLLFHYYDKDFNNEADTPDNFQSRRPNTSFCFLDIRSPGLGDTAMYLCATSRGVQETQYFGPGTRLLVL.

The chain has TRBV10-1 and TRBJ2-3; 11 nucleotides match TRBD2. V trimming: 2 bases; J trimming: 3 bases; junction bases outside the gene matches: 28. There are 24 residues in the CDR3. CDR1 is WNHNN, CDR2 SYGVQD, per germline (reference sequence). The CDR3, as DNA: TGCGCCAGCAGTGAGAGGCAGGGTGGAAGCTCCAGACTAGCGGGGAGAAAGCTAACAGATACGCAGTATTTT. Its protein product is CASSERQGGSSRLAGRKLTDTQYF.

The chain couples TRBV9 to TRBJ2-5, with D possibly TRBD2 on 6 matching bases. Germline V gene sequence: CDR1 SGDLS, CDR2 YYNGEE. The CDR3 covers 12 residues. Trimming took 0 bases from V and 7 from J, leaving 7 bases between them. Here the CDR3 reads CASSVEEGTQYF. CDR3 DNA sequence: TGTGCCAGCAGCGTAGAGGAGGGGACCCAGTACTTC. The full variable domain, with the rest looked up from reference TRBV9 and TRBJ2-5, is DSGVTQTPKHLITATGQRVTLRCSPRSGDLSVYWYQQSLDQGLQFLIQYYNGEERAKGNILERFSAQQFPDLHSELNLSSLELGDSALYFCASSVEEGTQYFGPGTRLLVL.

Here the CDR3 reads CASSPRLGAGSFETQYF. The CDR3 bases are TGTGCCAGCAGCCCAAGGTTGGGCGCGGGATCGTTCGAGACCCAGTACTTC. The genes are TRBV7-9 and TRBJ2-5; D is perhaps TRBD2 (6 bases). The CDR3 runs 17 residues. Germline V gene lookup returns CDR1 SEHNR and CDR2 FQNEAQ (reference sequence). V lost 5 bases and J 5 bases, leaving 24 bases between the germline ends.

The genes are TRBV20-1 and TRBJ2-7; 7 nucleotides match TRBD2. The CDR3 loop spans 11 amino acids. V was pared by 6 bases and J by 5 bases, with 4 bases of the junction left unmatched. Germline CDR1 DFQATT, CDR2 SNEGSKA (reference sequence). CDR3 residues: CSASSGHEQYF. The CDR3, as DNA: TGCAGTGCGAGTAGCGGGCACGAGCAGTACTTC.